This T cell receptor (beta chain) came from a study of tissue T cells after allogeneic stem cell transplantation. Study-level results: Alloreactivity or antigen specificity of tissue TCRs was not determined; some clones might be host cells. Within patients, tissue anatomy strongly shaped TCR repertoire composition. In patients and mice, blood and spleen missed much of tissue repertoire.

CDR1 LGHNA and CDR2 YNLKQL come from the germline V gene (reference sequence). After removal of 2 bases from V and 0 bases from J, the junction contained 4 bases not matched to a gene. The CDR3 extends over 16 amino acids. Produced via immunoSEQ multiplex PCR; TCRdb's table is partial and in-frame only. Among some 17,000 clones, about 70% were seen once, and the ten largest hold 0.75% to 1%. Comments on this clone: What it binds is unknown. Mouse germline and gene names are used. The missing CDR3 end, 1 residue past where the read stops, is filled in from the germline J gene.

Sequenced sample: spleen. The chain uses TRBV5 and TRBJ2-7; 10 positions match TRBD2. This receptor was identified in a female BALB/c mouse in good health. This strain's MHC haplotype is H2-d. The part of the CDR3 DNA that was read is TGTGCCAGCAGCCAAAACACTGGGGGGGGCTCCTATGAACAGTAC. It translates to CASSQNTGGGSYEQY. The full CDR3 protein is CASSQNTGGGSYEQYF.